The rows below give T cell receptor beta chains drawn from one sample of a study of CD8+CD57+ T cells in acquired aplastic anemia. TCRdb re-derived calls from the reads in MiXCR, one entry per CDR3 protein. The sample shows more than 150,000 distinct CDR3 sequences, 35% to 50% of them seen only once. Material: sorted CD4+, CD8+, or CD8+CD57+ T cells (not recorded which) from PBMCs. These receptors were collected from a human donor in good health. Both conserved end residues are part of each CDR3. Clone size is given for some rows only: seen once, a few or many times, or a class if the clone is expanded.

clone_size,v_call,j_call,cdr3_aa
few,TRBV7-9,TRBJ2-7,CASSPGQGGSYEQYF
NA,TRBV10-3,TRBJ1-1,CAISVRAGTEAFF
NA,TRBV15,TRBJ2-1,CATSRYDSYNEQFF
many,TRBV9,TRBJ2-2,CASSVVAGGSTGELFF
NA,TRBV20-1,TRBJ2-7,CSARGASDEQYF
NA,TRBV20-1,TRBJ2-1,CSARLAGGVQFF
once,TRBV24-1,TRBJ2-2,CATSDYPGLAGSPTNTGELFF
once,TRBV10-2,TRBJ2-7,CASMGLQFYEQYF
NA,TRBV7-8,TRBJ2-3,CASSLAEGPETDTQYF
many,TRBV11-2,TRBJ2-1,CASSPTILIFLSYNEQFF
NA,TRBV24-1,TRBJ2-2,CATRGHSANTGELFF
NA,TRBV27,TRBJ1-1,CASSLSGWPDTEAFF
NA,TRBV24-1,TRBJ2-7,CATSARLLAYEQYF
NA,TRBV10-2,TRBJ2-7,CASSEAHEQYF
once,TRBV7-2,TRBJ2-7,CASKTSAAYEQYF
NA,TRBV5-1,TRBJ2-7,CASFVLPGQDVYEQYF
many,TRBV19,TRBJ1-1,CASKETGASTEAFF
NA,TRBV19,TRBJ2-7,CASSILGQRGSYEQYF
NA,TRBV10-2,TRBJ2-7,CASKGGASGRAYEQYF
few,TRBV15,TRBJ1-6,CATSVDREKSPLHF
many,TRBV20-1,TRBJ2-3,CSASVPGLAGGGTDTQYF
NA,TRBV20-1,TRBJ2-1,CSASLDGSAKQFF
many,TRBV5-1,TRBJ2-7,CACRDRDYEQYF
many,TRBV6-1,TRBJ2-5,CASSSPDRGETQYF
many,TRBV10-3,TRBJ1-1,CAISERGPNTEAFF
NA,TRBV5-1,TRBJ2-2,CASSPISGELFF
many,TRBV20-1,TRBJ1-2,CSAGGQGAGYTF
once,TRBV2,TRBJ1-2,CASSEAKRVGGYTF
many,TRBV11-1,TRBJ2-3,CASSSPLAGDVPGTDTQYF
few,TRBV5-1,TRBJ2-7,CASRSTPSSTYEQYF
many,TRBV7-8,TRBJ2-5,CASSLDRGETQYF
NA,TRBV10-3,TRBJ2-7,CAILGGRALSSYEQYF
NA,TRBV6-1,TRBJ2-3,CASSEYVAGGTDTQYF
NA,TRBV10-3,TRBJ1-1,CAISDFDSEAFF
few,TRBV2,TRBJ1-1,CASRGVWGNTEAFF
many,TRBV6-1,TRBJ2-7,CASRERTSGYEQYF
NA,TRBV25-1,TRBJ1-2,CASSFKRGYTF